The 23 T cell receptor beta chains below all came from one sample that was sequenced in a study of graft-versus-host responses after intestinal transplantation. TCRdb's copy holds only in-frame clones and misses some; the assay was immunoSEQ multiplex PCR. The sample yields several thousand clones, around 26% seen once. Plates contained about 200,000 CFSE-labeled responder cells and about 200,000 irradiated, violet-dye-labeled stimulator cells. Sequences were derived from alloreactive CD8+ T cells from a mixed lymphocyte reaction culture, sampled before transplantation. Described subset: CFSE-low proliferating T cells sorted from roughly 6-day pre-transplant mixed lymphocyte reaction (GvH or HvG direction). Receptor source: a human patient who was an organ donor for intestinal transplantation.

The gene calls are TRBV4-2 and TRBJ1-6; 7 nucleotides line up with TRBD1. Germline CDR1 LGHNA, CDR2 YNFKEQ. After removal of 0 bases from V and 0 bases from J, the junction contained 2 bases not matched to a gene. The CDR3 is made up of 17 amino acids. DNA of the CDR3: TGTGCCAGCAGCCAAGAGGGACAGAGCTCCTATAATTCACCCCTCCACTTT. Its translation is CASSQEGQSSYNSPLHF.

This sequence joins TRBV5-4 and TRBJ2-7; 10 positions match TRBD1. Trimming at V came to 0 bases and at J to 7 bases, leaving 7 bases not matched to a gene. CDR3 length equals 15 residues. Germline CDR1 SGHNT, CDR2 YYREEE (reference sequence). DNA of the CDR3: TGTGCCAGCAGCTTGGGACAGGGGGCCTCCTGGGAGCAGTACGTC. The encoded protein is CASSLGQGASWEQYV.

The CDR3 protein is CASSPGQGFGYGYTF. The DNA of the CDR3 is TGCGCCAGCAGCCCCGGACAGGGCTTCGGCTATGGCTACACCTTC. This chain links TRBV4-1 with TRBJ1-2; 8 positions match TRBD1. V lost 4 bases, J lost 4 bases, and 8 bases stayed unmatched. CDR1 is MGHRA and CDR2 is YSYEKL in the germline V gene. The CDR3 spans 15 residues.

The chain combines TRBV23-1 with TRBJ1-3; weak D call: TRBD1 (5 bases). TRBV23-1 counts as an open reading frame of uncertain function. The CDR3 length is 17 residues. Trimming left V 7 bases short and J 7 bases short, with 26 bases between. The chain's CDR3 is CASTCRPLRDGGNTIYF. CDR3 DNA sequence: TGCGCCAGCACTTGCCGCCCCCTCCGGGACGGAGGGAACACCATATATTTT.

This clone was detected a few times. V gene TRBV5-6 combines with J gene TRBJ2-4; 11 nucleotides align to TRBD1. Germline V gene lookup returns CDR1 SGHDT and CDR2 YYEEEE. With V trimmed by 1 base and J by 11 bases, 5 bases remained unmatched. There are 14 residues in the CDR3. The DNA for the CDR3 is TGTGCCAGCAGCTTGTTGGGACAGGGGGACTTTCAGTACTTC. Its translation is CASSLLGQGDFQYF.

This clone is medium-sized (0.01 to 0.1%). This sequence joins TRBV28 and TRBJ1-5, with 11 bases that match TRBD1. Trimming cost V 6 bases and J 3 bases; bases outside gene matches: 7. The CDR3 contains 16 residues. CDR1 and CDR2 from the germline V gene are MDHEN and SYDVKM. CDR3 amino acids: CASRDRDRGANQPQHF. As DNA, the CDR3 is TGTGCCAGCAGAGACCGGGACAGGGGGGCCAATCAGCCCCAGCATTTT. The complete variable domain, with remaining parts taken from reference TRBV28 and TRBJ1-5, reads DVKVTQSSRYLVKRTGEKVFLECVQDMDHENMFWYRQDPGLGLRLIYFSYDVKMKEKGDIPEGYSVSREKKERFSLILESASTNQTSMYLCASRDRDRGANQPQHFGDGTRLSIL.

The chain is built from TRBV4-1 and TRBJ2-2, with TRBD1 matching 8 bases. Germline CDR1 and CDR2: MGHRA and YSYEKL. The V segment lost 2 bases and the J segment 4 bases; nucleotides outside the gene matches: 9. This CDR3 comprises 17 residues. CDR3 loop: CASSQWIAGGRTGELFF. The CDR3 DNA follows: TGCGCCAGCAGCCAATGGATCGCAGGGGGCCGCACCGGGGAGCTGTTTTTT.

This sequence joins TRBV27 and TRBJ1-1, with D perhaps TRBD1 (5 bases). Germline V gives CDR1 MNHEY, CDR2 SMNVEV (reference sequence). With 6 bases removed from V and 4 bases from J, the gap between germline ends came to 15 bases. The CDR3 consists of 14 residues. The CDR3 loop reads CASSWDRRGTEAFF. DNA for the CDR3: TGTGCCAGCAGCTGGGACCGGAGGGGCACTGAAGCTTTCTTT.

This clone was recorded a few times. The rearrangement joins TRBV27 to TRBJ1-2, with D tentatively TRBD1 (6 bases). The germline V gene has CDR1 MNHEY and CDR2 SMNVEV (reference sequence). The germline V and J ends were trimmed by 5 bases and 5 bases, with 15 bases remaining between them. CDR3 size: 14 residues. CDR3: CASSPLGQPYGYTF. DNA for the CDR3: TGTGCCAGCAGTCCCCTCGGACAGCCGTATGGCTACACCTTC.

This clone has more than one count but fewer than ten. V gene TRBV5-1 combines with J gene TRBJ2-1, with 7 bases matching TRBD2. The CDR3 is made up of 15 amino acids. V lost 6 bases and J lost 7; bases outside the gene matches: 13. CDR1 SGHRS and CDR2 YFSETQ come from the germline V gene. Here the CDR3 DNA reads TGCGCCAGCACCCGACGGGGGAGGGATGGTAATGAGCAGTTCTTC. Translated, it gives CASTRRGRDGNEQFF.

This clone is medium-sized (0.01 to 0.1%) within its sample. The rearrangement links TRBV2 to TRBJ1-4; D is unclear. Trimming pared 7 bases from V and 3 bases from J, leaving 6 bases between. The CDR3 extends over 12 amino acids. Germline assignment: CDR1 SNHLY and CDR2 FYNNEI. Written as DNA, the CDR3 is TGTGCCAGCACCTACGCTAATGAAAAACTGTTTTTT. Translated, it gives CASTYANEKLFF.

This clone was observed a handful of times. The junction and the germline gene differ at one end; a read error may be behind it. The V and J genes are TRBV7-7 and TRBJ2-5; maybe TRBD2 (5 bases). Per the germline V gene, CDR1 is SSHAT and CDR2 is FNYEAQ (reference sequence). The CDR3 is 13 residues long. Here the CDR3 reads CASSLDFRETQYF. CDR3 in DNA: TGTGCTAGCAGCTTGGACTTCCGGGAGACCCAGTACTTC.

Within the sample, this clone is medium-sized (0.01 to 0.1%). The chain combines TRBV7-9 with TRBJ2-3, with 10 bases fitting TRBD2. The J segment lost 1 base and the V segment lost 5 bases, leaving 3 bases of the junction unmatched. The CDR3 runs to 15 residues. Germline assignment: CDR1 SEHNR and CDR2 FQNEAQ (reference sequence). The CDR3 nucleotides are TGTGCCAGCAGCCCAAGCGGGGGGGGCACAGATACGCAGTATTTT. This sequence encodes CASSPSGGGTDTQYF.

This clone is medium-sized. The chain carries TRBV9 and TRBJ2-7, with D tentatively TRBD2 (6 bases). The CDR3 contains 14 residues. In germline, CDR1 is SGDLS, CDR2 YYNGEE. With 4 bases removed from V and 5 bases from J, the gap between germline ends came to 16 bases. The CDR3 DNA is TGTGCCAGCAGCCCAGGAGGAGGGACCCACGAGCAGTACGTC. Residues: CASSPGGGTHEQYV.

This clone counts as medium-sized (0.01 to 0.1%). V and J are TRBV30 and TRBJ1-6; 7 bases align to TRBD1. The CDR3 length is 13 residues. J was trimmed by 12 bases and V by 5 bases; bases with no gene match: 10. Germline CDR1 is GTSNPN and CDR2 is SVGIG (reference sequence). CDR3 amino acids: CAWLGTDQVPLHF. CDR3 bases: TGTGCCTGGCTCGGGACAGACCAGGTACCCCTCCACTTT.

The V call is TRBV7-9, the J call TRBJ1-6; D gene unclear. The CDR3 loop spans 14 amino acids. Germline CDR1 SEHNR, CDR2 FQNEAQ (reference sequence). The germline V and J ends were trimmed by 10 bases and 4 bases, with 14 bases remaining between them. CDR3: CAISAGIYNSPLHF. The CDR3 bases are TGTGCCATAAGCGCCGGGATTTATAATTCACCCCTCCACTTT. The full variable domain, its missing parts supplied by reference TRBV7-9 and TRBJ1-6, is DTGVSQNPRHKITKRGQNVTFRCDPISEHNRLYWYRQTLGQGPEFLTYFQNEAQLEKSRLLSDRFSAERPKGSFSTLEIQRTEQGDSAMYLCAISAGIYNSPLHFGNGTRLTVT.

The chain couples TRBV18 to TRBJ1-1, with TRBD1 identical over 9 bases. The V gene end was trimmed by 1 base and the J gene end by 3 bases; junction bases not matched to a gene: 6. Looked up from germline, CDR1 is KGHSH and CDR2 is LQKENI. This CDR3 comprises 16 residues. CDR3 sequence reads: CASSPLRDREDTEAFF. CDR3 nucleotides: TGTGCCAGCTCACCACTAAGGGACAGGGAAGACACTGAAGCTTTCTTT.

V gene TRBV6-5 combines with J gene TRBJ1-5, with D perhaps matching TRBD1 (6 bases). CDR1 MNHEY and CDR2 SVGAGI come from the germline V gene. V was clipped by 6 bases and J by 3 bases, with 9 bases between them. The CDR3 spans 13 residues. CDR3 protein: CASRDSNNQPQHF. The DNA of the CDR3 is TGTGCCAGCAGGGACAGCAACAATCAGCCCCAGCATTTT.

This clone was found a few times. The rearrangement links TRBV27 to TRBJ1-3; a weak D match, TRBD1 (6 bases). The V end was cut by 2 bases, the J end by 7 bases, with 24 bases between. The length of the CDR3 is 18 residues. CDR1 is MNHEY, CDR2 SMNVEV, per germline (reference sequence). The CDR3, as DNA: TGTGCCAGCAGTTTAGGGGGGGGGCCAGTGTCTTTGTGGAACACCATATATTTT. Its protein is CASSLGGGPVSLWNTIYF.

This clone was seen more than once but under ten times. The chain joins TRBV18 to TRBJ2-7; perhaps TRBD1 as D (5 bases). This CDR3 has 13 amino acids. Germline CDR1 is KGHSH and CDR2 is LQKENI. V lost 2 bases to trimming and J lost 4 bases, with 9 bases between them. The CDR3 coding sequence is TGTGCCAGCTCACCATCGGACAATTACGAGCAGTACGTC. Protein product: CASSPSDNYEQYV.

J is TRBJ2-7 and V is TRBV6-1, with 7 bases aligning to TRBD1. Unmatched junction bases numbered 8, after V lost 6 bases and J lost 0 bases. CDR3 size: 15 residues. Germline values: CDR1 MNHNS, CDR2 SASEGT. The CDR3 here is CASRPTGYSSYEQYV. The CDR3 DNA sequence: TGTGCCAGCAGACCGACAGGGTATAGCTCCTACGAGCAGTACGTC.

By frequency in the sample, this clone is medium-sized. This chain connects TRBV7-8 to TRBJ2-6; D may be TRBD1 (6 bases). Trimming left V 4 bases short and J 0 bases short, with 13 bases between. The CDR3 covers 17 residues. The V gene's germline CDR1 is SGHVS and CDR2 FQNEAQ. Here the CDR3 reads CASSSQGRHSGANVLTF. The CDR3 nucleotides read TGTGCCAGCAGCTCACAGGGCCGCCACTCTGGGGCCAACGTCCTGACTTTC.

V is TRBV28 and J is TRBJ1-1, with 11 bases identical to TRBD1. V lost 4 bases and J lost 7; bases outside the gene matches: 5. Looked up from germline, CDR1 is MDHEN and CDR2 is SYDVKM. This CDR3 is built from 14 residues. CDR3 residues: CASSSRTGGGEAFF. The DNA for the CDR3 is TGTGCCAGCAGTTCTAGGACAGGGGGCGGTGAAGCTTTCTTT.